The sequence of this T cell receptor (beta chain) was determined in a study of blood T cell repertoires in COVID-19. This clone was counted a single time. The repertoire was sequenced with immunoSEQ multiplex PCR; TCRdb's copy has only in-frame clones and lacks some. This table has under 120,000 clones, over 75% appearing once. The ends were cut back, 1 base at V and 2 bases at J, with 9 bases in the middle. The length of the CDR3 is 14 residues. Germline V gives CDR1 SGHVS, CDR2 FQNEAQ. Sequencing was carried out using peripheral blood. The sequence derives from a man between 65 and 80 years old with active or convalescent COVID-19. The genes are TRBV7-8 and TRBJ2-7; a weak D match, TRBD2 (5 bases). The CDR3, as DNA: TGTGCCAGCAGCTTAGTTGGACTGACCTACGAGCAGTACTTC. Translation gives CASSLVGLTYEQYF.